This entry is about one TCR beta chain. The antigen is not known. The sample is drawn from a study of neoadjuvant nivolumab and ipilimumab in lung cancer. Study-level points and caveats: TCR sequencing covered a small number of samples.

The CDR3 is 14 residues long. V was trimmed by 5 bases and J by 1 base, leaving 11 bases between them. Germline V lookup: CDR1 MNHNY, CDR2 SVGAGI (reference sequence). Measured with immunoSEQ multiplex PCR; TCRdb has only the in-frame clones, and not every one. There are roughly 28,000 clones in the sample; 65% to 85% occur only once, and about 5.2% lies in the top ten. The sequence derives from an adult with non-small cell lung cancer. This chain connects TRBV6-6 to TRBJ2-5; D not resolved. The material was tumor tissue, obtained after neoadjuvant nivolumab, alone or with ipilimumab, at or shortly before surgery. This CDR3 is CASSPQSPQETQYF. In nucleotides, the CDR3 is TGTGCCAGCAGTCCCCAGAGTCCCCAAGAGACCCAGTACTTC.